Following are 9 T cell receptor beta chains from one sample sequenced in a study of shared clonotypes between healthy human individuals. Data came from immunoSEQ multiplex PCR; TCRdb stores just in-frame clones and leaves some out. The sample shows about 2 million clones, around 96% of them seen only once. It was CD45RO-negative cells, positively selected for CCR7, that made up naive CD8 cells, with terminally differentiated effector memory CD45RA+ cells excluded. The material sequenced was naive CD8+ T cells sorted from blood. The origin of the receptors is a man aged 18 to 29 in good health.

The chain is built from TRBV6-4 and TRBJ2-7, with 8 bases that match TRBD2. V lost 3 bases to trimming and J lost 4 bases; unmatched junction nucleotides: 5. CDR3 size: 14 residues. Germline V CDR1 and CDR2: MRHNA, SNTAGT. In nucleotides, the CDR3 is TGTGCCAGCAGTGAAACTGGACTAGCTTACGAGCAGTACTTC. Translated: CASSETGLAYEQYF.

This chain's CDR3 is CASSSTSGQVHYGYTF. CDR3 bases: TGTGCCAGCAGTTCGACCTCGGGACAGGTTCACTATGGCTACACCTTC. The V call is TRBV27, the J call TRBJ1-2; 8 nucleotides align to TRBD1. This CDR3 region has 16 residues. Trimming at V came to 4 bases and at J to 3 bases, leaving 10 bases not matched to a gene. Germline-derived CDR1 and CDR2 are MNHEY and SMNVEV (reference sequence).

CDR3: CASSQDRGALFF. CDR3 sequence (DNA): TGCGCCAGCAGCCAAGATCGGGGGGCCTTATTCTTC. The chain couples TRBV4-3 to TRBJ2-1; D may be TRBD2 (7 bases). Germline-derived CDR1 and CDR2 are LGHNA and YSLEER. V lost 0 bases and J lost 16, with 13 bases in between. The CDR3 is 12 residues long.

CDR3 sequence (DNA): TGTGCCAGCAGTTTTCACAGGACCAACTACGAGCAGTACTTC. It is translated as CASSFHRTNYEQYF. The J gene is TRBJ2-7, the V gene TRBV27, with a weak D call TRBD1 (5 bases). Deletions cut 3 bases from V and 3 bases from J, with 12 bases between. CDR3 length equals 14 residues. Germline CDR1 MNHEY, CDR2 SMNVEV (reference sequence).

The chain is built from TRBV6-6 and TRBJ2-7; D gene uncertain. The V end lost 6 bases, the J end lost 5 bases, and 8 bases lay between the germline ends. The germline gives CDR1 MNHNY, CDR2 SVGAGI (reference sequence). The CDR3 runs to 11 residues. CDR3 sequence (DNA): TGTGCCAGCAGCCCCGGCGACGAGCAGTACTTC. It yields the protein CASSPGDEQYF.

The V call is TRBV7-9, the J call TRBJ2-1; 8 positions agree with TRBD2. The CDR3 runs 14 residues. V was pared by 5 bases and J by 5 bases, with 5 bases of the junction left unmatched. Germline CDR1 is SEHNR and CDR2 is FQNEAQ (reference sequence). CDR3 amino acids: CASSTSGRDNEQFF. The DNA of the CDR3 is TGTGCCAGCAGCACCAGCGGGAGAGACAATGAGCAGTTCTTC.

The V and J genes are TRBV7-9 and TRBJ2-5; 7 bases map to TRBD1. The V gene end was trimmed by 7 bases and the J gene end by 1 base; junction bases not matched to a gene: 15. This CDR3 has 17 amino acids. Germline assignment: CDR1 SEHNR and CDR2 FQNEAQ (reference sequence). The CDR3 DNA reads as TGTGCCAGCAACATCGGACAGGCTTCTCCCTCCCAAGAGACCCAGTACTTC. This sequence encodes CASNIGQASPSQETQYF.

V usage is TRBV11-2 and J usage is TRBJ1-2, with D possibly TRBD1 on 5 matching bases. The CDR3 has 14 residues. Germline CDR1 SGHAT, CDR2 FQNNGV. Trimming stripped 5 bases from V and 8 bases from J, with 18 bases between. CDR3 DNA sequence: TGTGCCAGCAGCCCGGATGGGGGAAGGGAGGGCTACACCTTC. As protein: CASSPDGGREGYTF.

The chain has TRBV6-5 and TRBJ2-1; D remains ambiguous. Germline V gene data show CDR1 as MNHEY and CDR2 as SVGAGI. Trimming cost V 6 bases and J 6 bases, with 12 bases left between them. The CDR3 sequence is 13 residues long. The CDR3, as DNA: TGTGCCAGCAGCCTCCATGGCGGCAATGAGCAGTTCTTC. The encoded protein is CASSLHGGNEQFF.